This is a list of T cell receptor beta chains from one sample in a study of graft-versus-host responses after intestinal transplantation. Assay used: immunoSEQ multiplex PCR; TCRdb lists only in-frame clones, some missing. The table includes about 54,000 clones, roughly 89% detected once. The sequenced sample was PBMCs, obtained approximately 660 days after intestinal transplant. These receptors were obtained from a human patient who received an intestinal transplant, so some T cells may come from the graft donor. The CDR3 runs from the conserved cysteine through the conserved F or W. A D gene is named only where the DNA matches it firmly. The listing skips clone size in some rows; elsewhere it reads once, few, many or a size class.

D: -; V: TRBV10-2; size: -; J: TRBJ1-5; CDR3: CASAGHHNQPQHF; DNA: TGCGCCAGCGCGGGACACCACAATCAGCCCCAGCATTTT
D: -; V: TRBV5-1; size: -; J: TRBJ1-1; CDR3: CASRIRVNTEAFF; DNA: TGCGCCAGCAGGATCAGGGTGAACACTGAAGCTTTCTTT
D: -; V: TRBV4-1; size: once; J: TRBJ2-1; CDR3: CASSQDSSVSSYNEQFF; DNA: TGCGCCAGCAGCCAAGACTCTAGCGTTAGCTCCTACAATGAGCAGTTCTTC
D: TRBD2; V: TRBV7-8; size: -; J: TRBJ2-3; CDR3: CASSLGSGGGAKDTQYF; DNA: TGTGCCAGCAGCTTAGGATCTGGCGGGGGGGCCAAAGATACGCAGTATTTT
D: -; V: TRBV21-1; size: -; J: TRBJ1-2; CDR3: CASSKITQGAGGLPNYGYTF; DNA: TGTGCCAGCAGCAAAATCACACAGGGAGCAGGGGGCCTTCCTAACTATGGCTACACCTTC
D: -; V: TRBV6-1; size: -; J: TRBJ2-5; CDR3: CASSKMAQQETQYF; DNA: TGTGCCAGCAGTAAAATGGCCCAGCAAGAGACCCAGTACTTC
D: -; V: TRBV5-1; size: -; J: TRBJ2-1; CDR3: CASSLASGSSSYNEQFF; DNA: TGCGCCAGCAGCTTGGCCAGTGGGTCGAGCTCCTACAATGAGCAGTTCTTC
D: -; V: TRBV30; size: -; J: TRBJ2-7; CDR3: CAWSRGPYEQYF; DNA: TGTGCCTGGAGCCGGGGACCCTACGAGCAGTACTTC
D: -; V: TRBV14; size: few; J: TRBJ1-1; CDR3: CASSTGLNTEAFF; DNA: TGTGCCAGCAGCACCGGTTTGAACACTGAAGCTTTCTTT
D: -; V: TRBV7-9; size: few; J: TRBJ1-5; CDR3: CASSLQGLGGGNQPQHF; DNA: TGTGCCAGCAGCCTACAGGGTTTGGGGGGTGGCAATCAGCCCCAGCATTTT
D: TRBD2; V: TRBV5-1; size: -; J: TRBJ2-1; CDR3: CASSLGAGSSYNEQFF; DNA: TGCGCCAGCAGCTTGGGAGCGGGGAGCTCCTACAATGAGCAGTTCTTC
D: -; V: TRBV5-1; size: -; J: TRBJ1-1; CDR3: CASSLTAVLNTEAFF; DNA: TGCGCCAGCAGCTTGACGGCCGTCTTGAACACTGAAGCTTTCTTT
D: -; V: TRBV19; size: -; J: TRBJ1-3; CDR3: CASSRGGNTIYF; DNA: TGTGCCAGTAGCAGGGGTGGAAACACCATATATTTT
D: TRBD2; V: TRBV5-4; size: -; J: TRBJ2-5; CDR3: CASSPFLLRGGEAETQYF; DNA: TGTGCCAGCAGCCCCTTTTTATTGCGGGGGGGCGAAGCAGAGACCCAGTACTTC
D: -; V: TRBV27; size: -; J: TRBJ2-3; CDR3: CASSLGASTASDTQYF; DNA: TGTGCCAGCAGTTTGGGGGCTAGCACGGCCTCAGATACGCAGTATTTT
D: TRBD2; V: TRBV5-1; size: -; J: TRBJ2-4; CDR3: CASSLGLAGIKNIQYF; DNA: TGCGCCAGCAGCCTGGGACTAGCGGGGATCAAAAACATTCAGTACTTC
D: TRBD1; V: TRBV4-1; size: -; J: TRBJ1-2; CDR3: CASSERSPGGAGYGYTF; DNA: TGCGCCAGCAGCGAAAGATCCCCAGGGGGCGCCGGCTATGGCTACACCTTC
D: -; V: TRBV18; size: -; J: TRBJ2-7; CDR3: CASSPPGPYYEQYF; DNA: TGTGCCAGCTCACCACCGGGCCCCTACTACGAGCAGTACTTC
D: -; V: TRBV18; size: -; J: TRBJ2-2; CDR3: CASSPVLDTGELFF; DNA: TGTGCCAGCTCACCAGTATTGGACACCGGGGAGCTGTTTTTT
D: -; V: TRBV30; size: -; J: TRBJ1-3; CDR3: CAWSSGTGNTIYF; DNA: TGTGCCTGGAGTTCAGGGACTGGAAACACCATATATTTT
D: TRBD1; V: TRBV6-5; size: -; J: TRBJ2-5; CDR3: CASSSEGAGEETQYF; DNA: TGTGCCAGCAGTTCTGAGGGGGCAGGAGAAGAGACCCAGTACTTC
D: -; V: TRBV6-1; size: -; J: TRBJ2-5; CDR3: CASKQTGGQTQYF; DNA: TGTGCCAGCAAACAGACGGGGGGCCAGACCCAGTACTTC
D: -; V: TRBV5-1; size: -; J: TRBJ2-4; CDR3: CASSLTIGPPPIQYF; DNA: TGCGCCAGCAGCTTGACTATCGGACCCCCCCCGATTCAGTACTTC